This T cell receptor (beta chain) was recorded in a study of OX40 agonist ivuxolimab in advanced cancers. Turning to the study itself: With a range of roughly 20 to 80, age averaged approximately 54 years, and about 80% were male.

CDR1 is SGDLS, CDR2 YYNGEE, per germline. V was shortened by 3 bases and J by 2 bases, with 12 bases between the two germline ends. The CDR3 is 15 residues long. Study-level points and caveats: Within 6 weeks, CD4+ and CD8+ blood T cells expanded clonally at 0.1 to 3.0 mg/kg. Low levels of normalized T-cell clonal expansion also appeared in some nonresponders.

Repertoires were generated with immunoSEQ multiplex PCR, while TCRdb's copy carries only in-frame clones and drops some. In the table there are approximately 5,500 clones, approximately 59% of which are singletons. Notes on this clone: What it binds is unknown.

The rearrangement uses TRBV9 and TRBJ2-1; maybe TRBD2 (6 bases). The sequencing here drew on CD4+ or CD8+ T cells sorted from blood, taken in a trial of the OX40 agonist ivuxolimab. This TCR came from an adult with an advanced solid tumor such as melanoma, head and neck, liver or kidney cancer. The CDR3 protein is CASSASGEPYNEQFF. CDR3 bases: TGTGCCAGCAGCGCCTCGGGGGAGCCCTACAATGAGCAGTTCTTC.